This T cell receptor (beta chain) derives from a study of blood T cell repertoires in COVID-19. As for the study in general: COVID-19 samples from acute and convalescent phases originated in the United States, Italy and Spain. T cells, B-cell-depleted T cells, or PBMCs provided the cDNA or gDNA that served as material.

As handled by the study authors: Counts of nucleated cells, estimated from reference gene primer amplification, were obtained. Method: immunoSEQ multiplex PCR; TCRdb's copy keeps in-frame clones and lacks some. The V and J calls and clone size were taken over from that table, and D and trimming were inferred from the DNA. Among approximately 210,000 clones listed, 75% to 90% were seen once. Sample: peripheral blood. The sequence derives from a human donor in a cohort sampled during active COVID-19.

CDR3: CASSPLGGEQYF. The CDR3 region has the DNA TGTGCCAGCAGCCCCCTCGGGGGGGAGCAGTACTTC. The rearrangement uses TRBV7-9 and TRBJ2-7; TRBD2 aligns across 7 bases. CDR1 SEHNR and CDR2 FQNEAQ come from the germline V gene (reference sequence). Losses at the gene ends were 5 bases for V and 7 bases for J; bases not matched to a gene: 5. The CDR3 is made up of 12 amino acids.